These T cell receptor beta chains were read from a single sample in a study of blood T cell repertoires in COVID-19. TCRdb keeps only in-frame clones here, not all; method: immunoSEQ multiplex PCR. The table lists 200,000 to 250,000 clones, approximately 78% of them singletons. Sample: peripheral blood. The receptor set was obtained from a woman older than 75 with acute or convalescent COVID-19. Both conserved end residues are part of each CDR3. The order of the fields is CDR3 length, J gene, D gene, V gene, clone size, CDR3 protein, CDR3 DNA. A D gene is named only where the DNA matches it firmly. Only part of the rows carry a size: once, few, many, or a class if the clone is expanded.

14 | TRBJ1-2 | TRBD1 | TRBV5-1 | - | CASSFEGANYGYTF | TGCGCCAGCAGCTTCGAGGGGGCGAACTATGGCTACACCTTC
16 | TRBJ2-1 | TRBD2 | TRBV18 | - | CASSPPSGGPYNEQFF | TGTGCCAGCTCACCACCTAGCGGGGGGCCATACAATGAGCAGTTCTTC
17 | TRBJ1-3 | - | TRBV4-1 | few | CASSQVIDTYSGNTIYF | TGCGCCAGCAGCCAAGTAATAGACACCTACTCTGGAAACACCATATATTTT
15 | TRBJ2-7 | TRBD1 | TRBV3-1/TRBV3-2 | once | CASSQVGQGSYEQYF | TGTGCCAGCAGCCAAGTAGGACAGGGCTCCTACGAGCAGTACTTC
15 | TRBJ2-1 | - | TRBV9 | - | CASSLRARTYNEQFF | TGTGCCAGCAGCCTCCGCGCCCGGACTTACAATGAGCAGTTCTTC
15 | TRBJ1-2 | - | TRBV7-8 | - | CASSPIRGSEHGYTF | TGTGCCAGCAGCCCGATCAGGGGATCGGAGCATGGCTACACCTTC
13 | TRBJ2-3 | TRBD1 | TRBV7-2 | - | CASSPQGSDTQYF | TGTGCCAGCAGCCCACAGGGGTCAGATACGCAGTATTTT
14 | TRBJ1-6 | - | TRBV5-1 | - | CASSLGAGNSPLHF | TGCGCCAGCAGCTTGGGGGCTGGTAATTCACCCCTCCACTTT
17 | TRBJ1-5 | - | TRBV21-1 | - | CASSKGFSEYSNQPQHF | TGTGCCAGCAGCAAAGGCTTCTCAGAATATAGCAATCAGCCCCAGCATTTT
16 | TRBJ2-7 | TRBD1 | TRBV4-3 | - | CASSQLRQTGDYEQYF | TGCGCCAGCAGCCAATTACGCCAGACAGGGGACTACGAGCAGTACTTC